This TCR beta chain was retrieved from a study of memory CD4+ T cells and cytomegalovirus serostatus. Across the study: This sample comes from healthy Belgian adults, 9 CMV seropositive, approximately 22 seronegative. Study-level points and caveats: Median bootstrapped AUC for CMV status was about 0.94 originally, approximately 0.9 US-trained.

With respect to this clone: Its antigen is undetermined.

Single viable CD3+CD4+CD8-CD45RO+ cells were sorted as the memory CD4+ T cells. Donors' CMV status reflects serum IgG against pp150, pp28, p38, p52. Per the original methods: Out-of-frame sequences were removed, leaving around 2.2 million distinct TCRbeta sequences. Libraries were prepared by immunoSEQ multiplex PCR; TCRdb keeps only in-frame clonotypes and omits some of them. D and trimming were read from the DNA, whereas the V and J calls and clone size are those reported in that table. The data show 27,000 or so clones, about 78% seen once. Sequences were obtained from memory CD4+ T cells from blood. The source of this sequence is an adult in good health and CMV-seronegative.

The CDR3 loop is CASSRVSEQYF. The CDR3 DNA sequence: TGTGCCAGCAGTCGGGTCTCCGAGCAGTACTTC. The chain employs TRBV6-6 and TRBJ2-7; the D is unclear. V gave up 5 bases and J gave up 6 bases, with 8 bases separating them. CDR1 MNHNY and CDR2 SVGAGI come from the germline V gene (reference sequence). This CDR3 contains 11 residues.